This T cell receptor beta chain was captured in a study of Graves' ophthalmopathy and Graves' hyperthyroidism. In its sample, this clonotype was seen many times. What it binds is unknown. The sequenced template was RNA, covering the TCR beta CDR3 region. An opening RT-PCR round employed HTBI primers and preceded a second-round multiplex PCR. TCRdb called the multiplex PCR reads again in MiXCR, with one record for every CDR3 protein. The table records 600,000 to 700,000 distinct CDR3 sequences, over 40% of them present only once. Trimming left V 4 bases short and J 3 bases short, with 12 bases between. This CDR3 has 13 amino acids. Germline V CDR1 and CDR2: SQVTM, ANQGSEA. Study observations and caveats: Both a roughly 70% sensitivity and an approximately 75% specificity characterized the model's predictions of ophthalmopathy progression. Blood also held most thyroid clonotypes expanded above 0.001 frequency. The 13-signature model separated ophthalmopathy from stable hyperthyroidism at approximately 91% sensitivity and 80% to 84% specificity.

Moderate-to-severe activity, CAS at least 3, NOSPECS at least 4 and duration under 3 months characterized donors with ophthalmopathy. This sequence joins TRBV29-1 and TRBJ1-2; D uncertain. The sequence was collected from an adult man with Graves' ophthalmopathy. Source material: peripheral blood. The CDR3, as DNA: TGCAGCGTTGGCCAGGCTATTGACTATGGCTACACCTTC. This sequence encodes CSVGQAIDYGYTF. The full variable domain, with the rest looked up from reference TRBV29-1 and TRBJ1-2, is SAVISQKPSRDICQRGTSLTIQCQVDSQVTMMFWYRQQPGQSLTLIATANQGSEATYESGFVIDKFPISRPNLTFSTLTVSNMSPEDSSIYLCSVGQAIDYGYTFGSGTRLTVV.